The clone carrying this T cell receptor (beta chain) was seen at least ten times. The data originate from a study of metastatic and nonmetastatic thyroid tumors. The CDR3 loop spans 19 amino acids. The V and J ends lost 4 bases and 2 bases, in that order; junction bases with no gene match: 19. Germline CDR1 is SEHNR and CDR2 is FQNEAQ (reference sequence). Each patient came to thyroid surgery without any prior treatment (of any kind). Source study methods: Differences in CDR3 between clinicopathological groups were drawn on to build a classifier intended to discriminate distant-metastatic papillary thyroid cancer patients. TCRdb re-called the PCR reads with MiXCR. The V and J calls were not made by the authors but by TCRdb's processing. Seen here are 89,000 or so clones, 8% to 9.5% observed once, and the top ten hold 8.8%.

The sequencing sample was made of blood. The V gene is TRBV7-9, the J gene TRBJ2-5, with TRBD1 matching over 7 bases. The receptor was isolated from a female donor with papillary thyroid cancer or a benign thyroid nodule (not recorded which). Some clones in this sample may be carry-over from other donors' samples. The CDR3 loop reads CASSSPGDRGWFTQETQYF. Written as DNA, the CDR3 is TGTGCCAGCAGCTCCCCTGGGGACAGAGGATGGTTCACTCAAGAGACCCAGTACTTC. The full variable domain, rest sourced from reference TRBV7-9 and TRBJ2-5, is DTGVSQNPRHKITKRGQNVTFRCDPISEHNRLYWYRQTLGQGPEFLTYFQNEAQLEKSRLLSDRFSAERPKGSFSTLEIQRTEQGDSAMYLCASSSPGDRGWFTQETQYFGPGTRLLVL.